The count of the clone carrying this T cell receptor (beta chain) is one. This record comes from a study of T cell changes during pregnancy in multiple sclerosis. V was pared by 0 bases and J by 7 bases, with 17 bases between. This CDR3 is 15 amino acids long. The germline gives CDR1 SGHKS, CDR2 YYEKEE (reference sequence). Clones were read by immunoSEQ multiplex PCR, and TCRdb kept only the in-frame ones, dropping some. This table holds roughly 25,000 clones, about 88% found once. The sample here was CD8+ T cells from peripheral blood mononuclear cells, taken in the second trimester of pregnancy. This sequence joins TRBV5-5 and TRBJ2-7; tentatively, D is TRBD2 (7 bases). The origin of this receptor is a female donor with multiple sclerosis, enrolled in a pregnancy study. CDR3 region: CASSLEGGSSGEQYF. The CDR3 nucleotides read TGTGCCAGCAGCTTGGAGGGGGGGTCGTCTGGGGAGCAGTACTTC.